The next 14 T cell receptor beta chains were all read from a single sample in a study of T cells expressing NK-cell markers. Using the 5' RACE reads, TCRdb records one entry per CDR3 protein without DNA. The repertoire table contains approximately 460,000 distinct CDR3 sequences. The source material was blood T cells: a sorted CD56 or NKG2C T cell subset, CD4+ or CD8+ T cells, or bulk PBMC T cells (not recorded which). The receptors shown here come from a woman between 18 and 75 years old in good health.

V is TRBV19 and J is TRBJ1-2; TCRdb designates TRBD1, a call that cannot be tested without DNA. This CDR3 has 16 residues. Germline V gives CDR1 LNHDA, CDR2 SQIVND (reference sequence). The CDR3 loop reads CASSINLRGQTNGYTF.

J is TRBJ2-2 and V is TRBV27; TCRdb reports TRBD1, a call that lacks DNA to check it against. The germline V gene has CDR1 MNHEY and CDR2 SMNVEV (reference sequence). CDR3 length: 15 amino acids. CDR3 in amino acids: CASSPPTGVGGELFF.

This chain joins TRBV29-1 and TRBJ2-2. Germline CDR1 and CDR2: SQVTM and ANQGSEA. The CDR3 consists of 12 residues. The CDR3 loop is CSLHTDTGELFF.

The rearrangement joins TRBV29-1 to TRBJ1-5. CDR3 length: 13 amino acids. CDR1 is SQVTM and CDR2 is ANQGSEA in the germline V gene. CDR3 protein: CSVGGGRDQPQHF.

V usage is TRBV6-5 and J usage is TRBJ1-3. Per germline, CDR1 MNHEY and CDR2 SVGAGI. The CDR3 consists of 15 residues. The CDR3 sequence: CASSYSVGRRNTIYF.

This chain joins TRBV6-5 and TRBJ1-1; TCRdb reports TRBD1, a call that lacks DNA to check it against. Germline CDR1 MNHEY, CDR2 SVGAGI. The CDR3 runs 14 residues. This CDR3 is CASSYPQGVTEAFF.

The chain recombines TRBV4-2 with TRBJ2-1; TCRdb proposes TRBD2, but this gene call is untestable without DNA. This CDR3 spans 13 amino acids. Germline V lookup: CDR1 LGHNA, CDR2 YNFKEQ. The CDR3 protein is CASSQGSSGEQFF.

The chain combines TRBV6-1 with TRBJ2-2; without DNA, the TCRdb call of TRBD1 cannot be checked. This CDR3 has 14 residues. Looked up from germline, CDR1 is MNHNS and CDR2 is SASEGT. CDR3 protein: CASIGTANTGELFF.

The rearrangement joins TRBV20-1 to TRBJ1-1; TCRdb's assignment of TRBD1 cannot be checked, as there is no DNA. The CDR3 is 13 residues long. CDR1 DFQATT and CDR2 SNEGSKA come from the germline V gene (reference sequence). CDR3 in amino acids: CSAMGGSSTEAFF.

The gene calls are TRBV5-6 and TRBJ2-4; TCRdb calls TRBD1, which cannot be checked without DNA. In germline, CDR1 is SGHDT, CDR2 YYEEEE. The CDR3 is made up of 16 amino acids. CDR3 in amino acids: CASSLVGTGRRLIQYF.

V is TRBV12-3 or TRBV12-4 and J is TRBJ2-5; TCRdb calls TRBD2, which cannot be checked without DNA. The CDR3 has 12 residues. This CDR3 reads CASRTSMETQYF.

The V gene is TRBV6-2 or TRBV6-3, the J gene TRBJ2-5; TCRdb outputs TRBD2, but without DNA this stays unchecked. The V gene's germline CDR1 is MNHEY and CDR2 SVGEGT. This CDR3 spans 14 amino acids. CDR3 protein: CASNSRGSRETQYF.

The chain couples TRBV5-1 to TRBJ2-7; TCRdb proposes TRBD1, but this gene call is untestable without DNA. The CDR3 runs 16 residues. The germline V gene encodes CDR1 SGHRS and CDR2 YFSETQ. The chain's CDR3 is CASSLSQDRGIYEQYF. Based on the CDR3 plus reference TRBV5-1 and TRBJ2-7, the full variable domain is KAGVTQTPRYLIKTRGQQVTLSCSPISGHRSVSWYQQTPGQGLQFLFEYFSETQRNKGNFPGRFSGRQFSNSRSEMNVSTLELGDSALYLCASSLSQDRGIYEQYFGPGTRLTVT.

The J gene is TRBJ1-1, the V gene TRBV5-1; TCRdb calls TRBD1, which cannot be checked without DNA. This CDR3 comprises 12 residues. Germline V gene sequence: CDR1 SGHRS, CDR2 YFSETQ. CDR3 in amino acids: CASSHTGTEAFF.